A single sample is the source of the 8 T cell receptor beta chains below, sequenced in a study of blood T cells in healthy people across ages. The authors ran a second PCR of 7 to 11 cycles using a sample-barcoded 5' primer and a J-beta primer mix. TCRdb re-derived calls from the 5' RACE reads in MiXCR, one entry per CDR3 protein. The table includes approximately 670,000 distinct CDR3 sequences, 35% to 50% detected once. The sequenced sample consisted of blood. Every receptor here comes from a man older than 75 in good health.

The chain has TRBV5-1 and TRBJ2-5; the D is unclear. The CDR3 extends over 15 amino acids. The V and J ends lost 0 bases and 2 bases respectively, with 11 bases between them. Germline V gene data show CDR1 as SGHRS and CDR2 as YFSETQ. The CDR3 is CASSLENYTQETQYF. CDR3 nucleotide sequence: TGCGCCAGCAGCTTGGAGAACTACACACAAGAGACCCAGTACTTC.

The rearrangement joins TRBV5-1 to TRBJ1-1, with 7 bases lining up with TRBD1. There are 14 residues in the CDR3. The germline V gene encodes CDR1 SGHRS and CDR2 YFSETQ. With V trimmed by 0 bases and J by 3 bases, 2 bases remained unmatched. CDR3 in amino acids: CASSLATGDTEAFF. The CDR3 DNA is TGCGCCAGCAGCTTGGCCACAGGGGACACTGAAGCTTTCTTT.

The genes are TRBV6-2 or TRBV6-3 and TRBJ2-7, with no clear D. There are 16 residues in the CDR3. Germline values: CDR1 MNHEY, CDR2 SVGEGT. V was cut by 7 bases and J by 6 bases, with 25 bases left in between. CDR3 DNA: TGTGCCAGCACCGGGCTGGAGACATATTTCGCAGGCGAGCAGTACTTC. Protein product: CASTGLETYFAGEQYF.

The gene calls are TRBV6-2 or TRBV6-3 and TRBJ1-1; D not resolved. The V and J ends lost 4 bases and 0 bases respectively, with 6 bases between them. The CDR3 extends over 13 amino acids. Germline V gives CDR1 MNHEY, CDR2 SVGEGT. CDR3 residues: CASSLFVNTEAFF. The CDR3 bases are TGTGCCAGCAGTTTGTTCGTGAACACTGAAGCTTTCTTT.

About this clonotype itself: The junction differs from germline at one of its ends, possibly a read error. The rearrangement joins TRBV7-2 to TRBJ2-6, with TRBD1 as a possible D gene (5 bases). There are 15 residues in the CDR3. Looked up from germline, CDR1 is SGHTA and CDR2 is FQGNSA. In DNA, the CDR3 is TGTGCCAGCAGCTTCGTGGTCTCTGGGGCCAGCGTCCTGACTTTC. It specifies CASSFVVSGASVLTF. The entire variable domain, with the rest obtained from reference TRBV7-2 and TRBJ2-6, is as follows: GAGVSQSPSNKVTEKGKDVELRCDPISGHTALYWYRQSLGQGLEFLIYFQGNSAPDKSGLPSDRFSAERTGGSVSTLTIQRTQQEDSAVYLCASSFVVSGASVLTFGAGSRLTVL.

The chain combines TRBV11-2 with TRBJ2-1; D gene unclear. The CDR3 spans 15 residues. The V end lost 4 bases, the J end lost 1 base, and 11 bases lay between the germline ends. CDR1 and CDR2 from the germline V gene are SGHAT and FQNNGV. CDR3 residues: CASSSTLGSYNEQFF. DNA of the CDR3: TGTGCCAGCAGCTCAACATTGGGTTCCTACAATGAGCAGTTCTTC. Complete variable domain (other parts from reference TRBV11-2 and TRBJ2-1): EAGVAQSPRYKIIEKRQSVAFWCNPISGHATLYWYQQILGQGPKLLIQFQNNGVVDDSQLPKDRFSAERLKGVDSTLKIQPAKLEDSAVYLCASSSTLGSYNEQFFGPGTRLTVL.

J is TRBJ2-1 and V is TRBV20-1; TRBD2 matches at 9 bases. J gave up 4 bases and V 5 bases, and 6 bases lay outside the gene matches. CDR3 size: 14 residues. Per the germline V gene, CDR1 is DFQATT and CDR2 is SNEGSKA (reference sequence). The CDR3 region is CSAAGGRAYNEQFF. For the CDR3, the DNA is TGCAGTGCTGCGGGCGGGAGGGCTTACAATGAGCAGTTCTTC.

The J gene is TRBJ2-7, the V gene TRBV5-1; D could derive from TRBD1 or TRBD2 (6 bases each). The CDR3 is 16 residues long. Germline values: CDR1 SGHRS, CDR2 YFSETQ. Trimming pared 7 bases from V and 7 bases from J, leaving 27 bases between. CDR3 coding DNA: TGCGCCAGCTCTATGGAGGGGGGCGGCCATTACAATGAGCAGTACTTC. Translation gives CASSMEGGGHYNEQYF.